This T cell receptor (beta chain) was found in a study of tumor-infiltrating lymphocytes in primary liver carcinoma. The approximately 17-34 mg bulk tissue piece was not sorted before simultaneous RNA and DNA extraction. At sampling, these chronic HBV carriers had received no treatment. As for this clonotype: The CDR3 carries no conserved terminal phenylalanine or tryptophan, so it likely arises from a read error. Because the CDR3's place on the DNA is in doubt, the DNA is left out and the CDR3 is given as listed by TCRdb.

Germline V gene lookup returns CDR1 MNHNS and CDR2 SASEGT. The CDR3 contains 14 residues when both ends are counted. With roughly 500 ng total RNA as template and a constant-region primer, TCR beta cDNA was made. TCR beta libraries came from three nested multiplex PCR rounds using slightly modified ARM-PCR. In the first two PCR rounds, TRBV1-TRBV30 forward primers were paired with a C-beta reverse primer, and each round lasted approximately 10 cycles. In TCRdb, the multiplex PCR reads were re-called with MiXCR into one record per CDR3 protein. Of 85,000 to 100,000 distinct CDR3 sequences listed, about 70% are singletons.

The V gene is TRBV6-1, the J gene TRBJ2-7; whether TRBD1, the table's D call, matches the DNA was not checked. The sequenced sample consisted of tumor-adjacent normal liver tissue. The receptor's source is a man aged 35-49 years with primary liver carcinoma and hepatitis B virus infection. The CDR3 sequence is CASKVEAHSYEQYI.